This TCR beta chain was identified during a study of T-cell memory formation after mild COVID-19. Study at large: Most TCR clusters belonged to a single donor. General study points: Some responding clones appeared in pre-infection memory, suggesting cross-reactive memory joined. The main location of contracting CD4+ clones was CM and EM, and that of contracting CD8+ clones was EMRA. Day 15 to 85 contracting clones showed balanced CD4/CD8; later expanders leaned CD4+.

Per the germline V gene, CDR1 is SGDLS and CDR2 is YYNGEE. J lost 15 bases, V lost 4 bases, and 4 bases had no gene match. The CDR3 is made up of 11 amino acids. TCRdb reprocessed the 5' RACE reads via MiXCR and lists one record per CDR3 protein. This sample has some 450,000 distinct CDR3 sequences; 20% occur once, and the top ten carry around 8.4%. Turning to this clonotype: The antigen remains undetermined.

The clonotype originates from an adult woman who had mild COVID-19 (a few samples of this study predate the infection). Cell type and time point are not known. This chain connects TRBV9 to TRBJ2-4; TRBD1 matches at 10 bases. The sample consisted of PBMCs or a T cell subset sorted from them (not recorded which). This CDR3 is CASSSGTGVYF. In DNA, the CDR3 is TGTGCCAGCAGCTCCGGGACAGGGGTGTACTTC.